The 28 T cell receptor beta chains presented below share a single source sample, sequenced in a study of blood T cell repertoires in COVID-19. Generated by immunoSEQ multiplex PCR, the TCRdb table keeps only in-frame clones and is missing some. The sample includes roughly 69,000 clones, under 80% of them seen just once. Sequencing was carried out using peripheral blood. These receptors originate from a human donor in a cohort sampled during active COVID-19.

The gene calls are TRBV5-4 and TRBJ2-3, with 8 bases fitting TRBD1. The CDR3 contains 15 residues. Germline V CDR1 and CDR2: SGHNT, YYREEE (reference sequence). V shed 5 bases and J 0 bases; nucleotides not matched to a gene: 5. In nucleotides, the CDR3 is TGTGCCAGCAGAAGGACAGGGACGAGCACAGATACGCAGTATTTT. Encoded protein: CASRRTGTSTDTQYF.

The rearrangement joins TRBV7-9 to TRBJ2-3; 7 positions agree with TRBD1. CDR3 size: 15 residues. Per germline, CDR1 SEHNR and CDR2 FQNEAQ (reference sequence). J was trimmed by 0 bases and V by 10 bases; bases with no gene match: 10. The CDR3 sequence: CATPTGTDSTDTQYF. The CDR3, as DNA: TGTGCCACCCCGACGGGGACAGATAGCACAGATACGCAGTATTTT.

The chain links TRBV24-1 to TRBJ2-1; no reliable D call. The V gene's germline CDR1 is KGHDR and CDR2 SFDVKD. V was pared by 3 bases and J by 5 bases, with 13 bases between. This CDR3 has 15 residues. The CDR3 region is CATSDPTVRNNEQFF. The CDR3 nucleotides are TGTGCCACCAGTGATCCCACAGTAAGAAACAATGAGCAGTTCTTC.

The rearrangement uses TRBV27 and TRBJ1-5; 8 nucleotides match TRBD1. Germline V gives CDR1 MNHEY, CDR2 SMNVEV (reference sequence). V gave up 4 bases and J gave up 8 bases; unmatched junction bases: 13. This CDR3 region has 16 residues. CDR3 in DNA: TGTGCCAGCAGTTCCACCGGGACAGGCCTTAGGGAGCCCCAGCATTTT. This codes for CASSSTGTGLREPQHF.

The chain uses TRBV5-1 and TRBJ2-7; 9 nucleotides agree with TRBD2. The V and J ends lost 0 bases and 6 bases, in that order; junction bases with no gene match: 7. This CDR3 region has 15 residues. The germline CDR1 and CDR2 sequences are SGHRS and YFSETQ. The CDR3 region has the DNA TGCGCCAGCAGCTTGGTAGCGGGGGCCCCGGGCGAGCAGTACTTC. Translated, it gives CASSLVAGAPGEQYF.

The chain links TRBV5-4 to TRBJ2-2; TRBD1 agrees at 7 bases. The CDR3 has 13 residues. CDR1 and CDR2 from the germline V gene are SGHNT and YYREEE (reference sequence). Losses at the gene ends were 4 bases for V and 5 bases for J; bases not matched to a gene: 2. The CDR3 loop is CASSPRGTGELFF. CDR3 DNA sequence: TGTGCCAGCAGCCCCAGGGGGACCGGGGAGCTGTTTTTT.

V gene TRBV19 combines with J gene TRBJ1-2; possible D gene TRBD1, 5 bases. V lost 6 bases and J lost 6, with 20 bases in between. Germline CDR1 is LNHDA and CDR2 is SQIVND (reference sequence). The CDR3 contains 15 residues. The DNA for the CDR3 is TGTGCCAGTAGACCTGGGGGAGGGATCAACCATGGCTACACCTTC. This encodes CASRPGGGINHGYTF. The variable domain in full, completed from reference TRBV19 and TRBJ1-2, reads DGGITQSPKYLFRKEGQNVTLSCEQNLNHDAMYWYRQDPGQGLRLIYYSQIVNDFQKGDIAEGYSVSREKKESFPLTVTSAQKNPTAFYLCASRPGGGINHGYTFGSGTRLTVV.

This clone showed up just a few times. The chain joins TRBV10-3 to TRBJ2-3; D may be TRBD2 (6 bases). V was pared by 7 bases and J by 3 bases, with 14 bases between. The CDR3 loop spans 14 amino acids. Looked up from germline, CDR1 is ENHRY and CDR2 is SYGVKD. This CDR3 reads CAIISLASTDTQYF. In DNA form, the CDR3 reads TGTGCCATCATTTCACTAGCTTCGACAGATACGCAGTATTTT.

This clone has only one observation. The chain links TRBV6-2 or TRBV6-3 to TRBJ1-4; 8 nucleotides agree with TRBD1. After removal of 4 bases from V and 5 bases from J, the junction contained 6 bases not matched to a gene. The CDR3 spans 15 residues. CDR1 is MNHEY and CDR2 is SVGEGT in the germline V gene. Here the CDR3 DNA reads TGTGCCAGCAGTTCGGGGACAGGCTGGAATGAAAAACTGTTTTTT. Translated: CASSSGTGWNEKLFF.

The chain is built from TRBV5-6 and TRBJ2-1, with D unresolved. CDR1 is SGHDT, CDR2 YYEEEE, per germline. This CDR3 has 17 residues. Between the trimmed V and J ends, which lost 3 bases and 1 base, there was a span of 17 bases. The CDR3 is CASSSLTGTPSYNEQFF. The CDR3, as DNA: TGTGCCAGCAGCTCCCTGACTGGCACCCCATCCTACAATGAGCAGTTCTTC.

This clone was counted between two and nine times. The V gene is TRBV15, the J gene TRBJ1-2; a possible D gene is TRBD1 (6 bases). V lost 2 bases to trimming and J lost 3 bases, with 19 bases between them. Germline V gives CDR1 LNHNV, CDR2 YYDKDF (reference sequence). CDR3 length equals 17 residues. The DNA of the CDR3 is TGTGCCACCAGCAGAAAGCCGGGACAAAAAAATGACTATGGCTACACCTTC. Translated: CATSRKPGQKNDYGYTF.

The genes are TRBV21-1 and TRBJ1-1; TRBD1 is taken as the D call from the table, unchecked against the DNA. TRBV21-1 is a pseudogene segment. The CDR3 is 17 amino acids. The CDR3 bases are TGTGCCAGCAGCAAAGCGACGGCAAGGACAGGCGACACTGAAGCTTTCTTT. The encoded protein is CASSKATARTGDTEAFF.

The rearrangement joins TRBV7-2 to TRBJ2-7; weak D call: TRBD2 (5 bases). CDR3 length: 16 amino acids. Germline V gene data show CDR1 as SGHTA and CDR2 as FQGNSA. The V end was cut by 0 bases, the J end by 1 base, with 13 bases between. Here the CDR3 reads CASSLAGSKPSYEQYF. CDR3 in DNA: TGTGCCAGCAGCTTAGCAGGGAGTAAACCATCCTACGAGCAGTACTTC.

This clone was observed once. V is TRBV5-1 and J is TRBJ2-1, with 8 bases matching TRBD1. This CDR3 is built from 13 residues. The germline V gene encodes CDR1 SGHRS and CDR2 YFSETQ. Trimming removed 4 bases from V and 7 bases from J; junction bases left unmatched: 4. The CDR3 spells CASSPDRANEQFF. DNA for the CDR3: TGCGCCAGCAGCCCGGACAGGGCTAATGAGCAGTTCTTC.

V gene TRBV5-1 combines with J gene TRBJ1-4; 8 bases align to TRBD1. J gave up 3 bases and V 0 bases, and 4 bases lay outside the gene matches. This CDR3 spans 16 amino acids. The germline V gene has CDR1 SGHRS and CDR2 YFSETQ. The CDR3 sequence is CASSLAPGGPNEKLFF. The CDR3 region has the DNA TGCGCCAGCAGCTTGGCGCCAGGGGGCCCTAATGAAAAACTGTTTTTT.

The chain has TRBV19 and TRBJ1-1; TRBD1 is a possible D gene (6 bases). With 5 bases removed from V and 5 bases from J, the gap between germline ends came to 21 bases. The CDR3 totals 16 residues. Germline lookup yields CDR1 LNHDA and CDR2 SQIVND (reference sequence). In DNA, the CDR3 is TGTGCCAGTAGTGCGGGCGTGGGGGCCCCTGGGACTGAAGCTTTCTTT. Protein product: CASSAGVGAPGTEAFF.

The rearrangement uses TRBV19 and TRBJ1-4; TRBD1 aligns across 9 bases. The CDR3 loop spans 14 amino acids. The V and J ends lost 6 bases and 4 bases, in that order; junction bases with no gene match: 3. Germline V gene sequence: CDR1 LNHDA, CDR2 SQIVND (reference sequence). The CDR3 reads CASSPGQGNEKLFF. In nucleotides, the CDR3 is TGTGCCAGTAGCCCGGGACAGGGTAATGAAAAACTGTTTTTT.

This clone was observed once. The chain recombines TRBV28 with TRBJ1-4; the D gene is possibly TRBD1 (5 bases). Trimming removed 6 bases at V and 0 bases at J, with 17 bases between. The CDR3 runs 17 residues. Germline V gene lookup returns CDR1 MDHEN and CDR2 SYDVKM. The CDR3 region is CASRPGGVAATNEKLFF. CDR3 nucleotide sequence: TGTGCCAGCAGACCCGGGGGGGTAGCCGCAACTAATGAAAAACTGTTTTTT.

The V and J genes are TRBV18 and TRBJ1-4, with D unclear. This CDR3 region has 14 residues. Trimming cost V 1 base and J 4 bases, with 7 bases left between them. Germline V lookup: CDR1 KGHSH, CDR2 LQKENI. The CDR3 protein is CASSPLGSNEKLFF. In DNA, the CDR3 is TGTGCCAGCTCACCACTGGGCAGTAATGAAAAACTGTTTTTT.

The CDR3 here is CASSQPGQGSYEQYF. The CDR3 bases are TGTGCCAGCAGTCAACCGGGACAGGGGTCCTACGAGCAGTACTTC. The chain carries TRBV3-1 (or the pseudogene TRBV3-2) and TRBJ2-7; 10 bases are shared with TRBD1. The trim removed 6 bases at V and 1 base at J, leaving 6 bases unmatched. This CDR3 is 15 amino acids long. Germline lookup yields CDR1 LGHDT and CDR2 YNNKEL (reference sequence).

The V gene is TRBV5-1, the J gene TRBJ1-2; TRBD1 agrees at 10 bases. The ends lost 4 bases at V and 6 bases at J; junction bases unmatched: 9. The CDR3 spans 15 residues. Germline CDR1 is SGHRS and CDR2 is YFSETQ. The CDR3 DNA is TGCGCCAGCAGCCCCTCGACAGGGGGCGGGGATGGCTACACCTTC. It translates to CASSPSTGGGDGYTF.

As concerns this clone: The sample carries other DNA sequences with the same CDR3. This chain links TRBV9 with TRBJ2-5; 13 bases align to TRBD2. The CDR3 is 16 residues long. Germline lookup yields CDR1 SGDLS and CDR2 YYNGEE. The trim removed 4 bases at V and 1 base at J, leaving 4 bases unmatched. The CDR3 spells CASSPRTSGGQETQYF. DNA for the CDR3: TGTGCCAGCAGCCCGCGGACTAGCGGGGGCCAAGAGACCCAGTACTTC.

The chain couples TRBV5-6 to TRBJ1-1; a weak D match, TRBD1 (6 bases). The V and J ends lost 3 bases and 5 bases respectively, with 11 bases between them. The CDR3 length is 13 residues. CDR1 and CDR2 from the germline V gene are SGHDT and YYEEEE. This chain's CDR3 is CASSYPRGTEAFF. The CDR3 DNA reads TGTGCCAGCAGCTATCCCAGGGGTACTGAAGCTTTCTTT. Variable domain in full (rest from reference TRBV5-6 and TRBJ1-1): DAGVTQSPTHLIKTRGQQVTLRCSPKSGHDTVSWYQQALGQGPQFIFQYYEEEERQRGNFPDRFSGHQFPNYSSELNVNALLLGDSALYLCASSYPRGTEAFFGQGTRLTVV.

For the CDR3, the DNA is TGTGCCAGCACCCGGGAGTGGGGGGGCGGAACAGATACGCAGTATTTT. Translation gives CASTREWGGGTDTQYF. The gene calls are TRBV2 and TRBJ2-3; D perhaps matches TRBD2 (7 bases). The V end was cut by 7 bases, the J end by 3 bases, with 20 bases between. The CDR3 covers 16 residues. Germline V CDR1 and CDR2: SNHLY, FYNNEI.

This chain links TRBV28 with TRBJ1-6; TRBD1 aligns across 8 bases. V dropped 10 bases and J dropped 7; count of bases not matched to a gene: 6. This CDR3 has 13 residues. Germline assignment: CDR1 MDHEN and CDR2 SYDVKM. The CDR3 loop is CAITGQGNSPLHF. DNA of the CDR3: TGTGCCATTACAGGACAGGGAAATTCACCCCTCCACTTT.

The CDR3 loop is CASSRSLGQEETQYF. CDR3 nucleotides: TGTGCCAGCTCACGATCTCTCGGCCAGGAAGAGACCCAGTACTTC. The chain links TRBV18 to TRBJ2-5; D is ambiguous. The CDR3 has 15 amino acids. Germline V gene data show CDR1 as KGHSH and CDR2 as LQKENI. Trimming took off 4 bases at V and 3 bases at J, with 15 bases between the two ends.

The chain uses TRBV7-2 and TRBJ1-2, with 7 bases aligning to TRBD1. The CDR3 runs 15 residues. The V gene end was trimmed by 7 bases and the J gene end by 2 bases; junction bases not matched to a gene: 10. Germline V gene lookup returns CDR1 SGHTA and CDR2 FQGNSA. The CDR3 region is CASIVSRGSNYGYTF. The CDR3 DNA reads as TGTGCCAGCATAGTCTCCAGGGGGAGCAACTATGGCTACACCTTC.

This sequence joins TRBV6-1 and TRBJ1-5; no clear D gene. This CDR3 region has 14 residues. Germline CDR1 reads MNHNS; CDR2 reads SASEGT. V was pared by 1 base and J by 2 bases, with 6 bases between. This CDR3 reads CASSEGIGNQPQHF. In nucleotides, the CDR3 is TGTGCCAGCAGTGAAGGAATAGGCAATCAGCCCCAGCATTTT.